Following are 28 T cell receptor beta chains from one sample sequenced in a study of T-cell reconstitution after alpha-beta-depleted transplantation in children. TCRbeta library construction was performed incorporating unique molecular identifiers. TCRdb processed the PCR reads anew with MiXCR; each CDR3 protein has one entry. Found here are about 540,000 distinct CDR3 sequences, around 19% of them singletons; the top ten hold approximately 3%. Sequenced here: PBMCs from the stem cell graft donor, sampled from the stem cell graft. These receptors were taken from a human donor who donated a stem cell graft to a child with acute lymphoblastic leukemia.

This clonotype was detected only a few times. The CDR3 DNA follows: TGTGCCAGCAGTTTATGGGGCCATACCTACGAGCAGTACTTC. Translating it yields CASSLWGHTYEQYF. The chain has TRBV12-3 or TRBV12-4 and TRBJ2-7; TRBD1 is a possible D gene (5 bases). Trimming cost V 2 bases and J 2 bases, with 10 bases left between them. The CDR3 has 14 amino acids.

This clonotype was observed a few times. The genes are TRBV12-3 or TRBV12-4 and TRBJ2-1; 8 bases fit TRBD1. The CDR3 covers 14 residues. The trim removed 5 bases at V and 4 bases at J, leaving 4 bases unmatched. CDR3 sequence (DNA): TGTGCCAGCAGTGTGACAGGGGAGTACAATGAGCAGTTCTTC. It is translated as CASSVTGEYNEQFF.

V gene TRBV2 combines with J gene TRBJ2-2; D remains unclear. Looked up from germline, CDR1 is SNHLY and CDR2 is FYNNEI. V was pared by 3 bases and J by 2 bases, with 10 bases between. There are 15 residues in the CDR3. CDR3 DNA sequence: TGTGCCAGCAGTGACCCCACCCTCAACACCGGGGAGCTGTTTTTT. This codes for CASSDPTLNTGELFF.

This clonotype appeared a few times. The J gene is TRBJ2-2, the V gene TRBV12-5, with D hard to call. Germline CDR1 and CDR2: LGHNT and FRNRAP. Trimming shortened V by 7 bases and J by 1 base, and 10 bases separated the two germline ends. The CDR3 sequence is 14 residues long. The CDR3 DNA reads TGTGCTAGTGCTTCAACACAGAACACCGGGGAGCTGTTTTTT. As protein: CASASTQNTGELFF. Filled out from reference TRBV12-5 and TRBJ2-2, the complete variable domain reads DARVTQTPRHKVTEMGQEVTMRCQPILGHNTVFWYRQTMMQGLELLAYFRNRAPLDDSGMPKDRFSAEMPDATLATLKIQPSEPRDSAVYFCASASTQNTGELFFGEGSRLTVL.

This clonotype was counted between two and nine times. J is TRBJ2-3 and V is TRBV28; 14 positions agree with TRBD2. The V and J ends lost 6 bases and 5 bases, in that order; junction bases with no gene match: 10. Germline loops: CDR1 MDHEN, CDR2 SYDVKM. The CDR3 has 17 amino acids. CDR3 in DNA: TGTGCCAGCAGCCTAGGGGCCGGACTAGCGGGAGGAGATACGCAGTATTTT. This codes for CASSLGAGLAGGDTQYF.

Concerning this clonotype itself: A junction end diverges from the germline sequence, so it may reflect a read error. Here the CDR3 DNA reads TGTGCCAGAAGTTCCCTGGACAGGGCTAACTATGGCTACACCTTC. It translates to CARSSLDRANYGYTF. V is TRBV27 and J is TRBJ1-2; 8 bases line up with TRBD1. This CDR3 is 15 amino acids long. Germline V gene sequence: CDR1 MNHEY, CDR2 SMNVEV (reference sequence).

J is TRBJ2-1 and V is TRBV29-1; 8 bases are a match to TRBD1. Trimming at V came to 3 bases and at J to 8 bases, leaving 15 bases not matched to a gene. Per the germline V gene, CDR1 is SQVTM and CDR2 is ANQGSEA. The CDR3 covers 16 residues. CDR3 bases: TGCAGCGTTGAGGGTCCGACAGGGGAGCACAATGATGAGCAGTTCTTC. This translates into CSVEGPTGEHNDEQFF.

The table lists this clonotype with a few counts. This sequence joins TRBV5-1 and TRBJ2-3; 7 bases fit TRBD2. There are 15 residues in the CDR3. Per the germline V gene, CDR1 is SGHRS and CDR2 is YFSETQ. The V segment lost 5 bases and the J segment 3 bases; nucleotides outside the gene matches: 9. The CDR3 DNA follows: TGCGCCAGCAGACCACTAGCGATTCTAACAGATACGCAGTATTTT. This sequence encodes CASRPLAILTDTQYF.

The table lists this clonotype with many counts. The CDR3 protein is CSVEVLLNTEAFF. In nucleotides, the CDR3 is TGCAGCGTTGAAGTCCTTTTGAACACTGAAGCTTTCTTT. The chain joins TRBV29-1 to TRBJ1-1; D unresolved. Germline CDR1 reads SQVTM; CDR2 reads ANQGSEA. Trimming shortened V by 1 base and J by 0 bases, and 6 bases separated the two germline ends. The CDR3 covers 13 residues.

The J gene is TRBJ2-7, the V gene TRBV15; D may correspond to TRBD1 or TRBD2 (12 bases each). The CDR3 is made up of 23 amino acids. Per the germline V gene, CDR1 is LNHNV and CDR2 is YYDKDF (reference sequence). V was pared by 2 bases and J by 3 bases, with 38 bases between. CDR3 in DNA: TGTGCCACCAGCAGATCCGCGGGACAGGGGGCAGGTCCTAGCGGGAGGGCGGGCTACGAGCAGTACTTC. It encodes CATSRSAGQGAGPSGRAGYEQYF.

This clonotype has more than one count but fewer than ten. The rearrangement uses TRBV5-6 and TRBJ2-2; D is unresolved. The CDR3 spans 15 residues. CDR1 and CDR2 (germline): SGHDT, YYEEEE. V was shortened by 0 bases and J by 1 base, with 7 bases between the two germline ends. The CDR3, as DNA: TGTGCCAGCAGCTTGGTATCCGTGAACACCGGGGAGCTGTTTTTT. Translating it yields CASSLVSVNTGELFF.

The chain employs TRBV28 and TRBJ1-1; D may be TRBD1 (6 bases). Germline lookup yields CDR1 MDHEN and CDR2 SYDVKM. The CDR3 loop spans 15 amino acids. The germline V and J ends were trimmed by 3 bases and 3 bases, with 14 bases remaining between them. The CDR3 region has the DNA TGTGCCAGCAGTTTCCAGGGGTTTACGTACACTGAAGCTTTCTTT. It codes for CASSFQGFTYTEAFF. The full variable domain, in which reference TRBV28 and TRBJ1-1 provide the parts outside the CDR3, is DVKVTQSSRYLVKRTGEKVFLECVQDMDHENMFWYRQDPGLGLRLIYFSYDVKMKEKGDIPEGYSVSREKKERFSLILESASTNQTSMYLCASSFQGFTYTEAFFGQGTRLTVV.

This clonotype was recorded at least ten times. V and J are TRBV4-1 and TRBJ1-6, with unresolved D. The CDR3 spans 13 residues. Trimming took 1 base from V and 10 from J, leaving 8 bases between them. Germline CDR1 MGHRA, CDR2 YSYEKL. The CDR3 is CASSQVMASPLHF. The CDR3 DNA is TGCGCCAGCAGCCAAGTGATGGCATCACCCCTCCACTTT.

The table lists this clonotype with a few counts. The chain links TRBV5-1 to TRBJ2-7; 9 positions match TRBD1. Germline V gene data show CDR1 as SGHRS and CDR2 as YFSETQ. CDR3 length: 16 amino acids. V dropped 5 bases and J dropped 0; count of bases not matched to a gene: 9. The CDR3 loop is CASRPPGTGNSYEQYF. DNA of the CDR3: TGCGCCAGCAGACCACCAGGGACAGGGAACTCCTACGAGCAGTACTTC.

This clonotype was counted only a few times. V and J are TRBV20-1 and TRBJ2-7; possibly TRBD2 for D (6 bases). CDR3 length: 17 residues. CDR1 is DFQATT and CDR2 is SNEGSKA in the germline V gene (reference sequence). The V gene lost 0 bases and the J gene lost 0 bases, with 18 bases spanning the gap. The CDR3 sequence is CSARDPSVGRSSYEQYF. In nucleotides, the CDR3 is TGCAGTGCTAGAGACCCCAGCGTGGGGAGGAGCTCCTACGAGCAGTACTTC.

The gene calls are TRBV29-1 and TRBJ1-4, with 7 positions matching TRBD1. The germline gives CDR1 SQVTM, CDR2 ANQGSEA. V shed 7 bases and J 8 bases; nucleotides not matched to a gene: 10. The CDR3 totals 13 residues. The CDR3 sequence: CSANRDSGEKLFF. DNA of the CDR3: TGCAGCGCTAATAGGGACAGCGGGGAAAAACTGTTTTTT.

The CDR3 sequence: CASSLTGTDGYTF. In nucleotides, the CDR3 is TGTGCCAGCTCACTGACAGGGACCGATGGCTACACCTTC. The chain carries TRBV18 and TRBJ1-2, with 7 bases fitting TRBD1. Per the germline V gene, CDR1 is KGHSH and CDR2 is LQKENI. The CDR3 length is 13 residues. V shed 4 bases and J 6 bases; nucleotides not matched to a gene: 5.

This clonotype has a handful of counts. The rearrangement joins TRBV7-1 to TRBJ2-7; 12 bases line up with TRBD2. TRBV7-1 is recorded as an ORF, its role being uncertain. V lost 3 bases, J lost 0 bases, and 21 bases stayed unmatched. This CDR3 is built from 22 residues. In nucleotides, the CDR3 is TGTGCCAGCAGCTCGCCCTCGGAGGGGCGCGGACTAGCGGGGAGCTTCTCCTACGAGCAGTACTTC. Its translation: CASSSPSEGRGLAGSFSYEQYF.

The chain carries TRBV5-1 and TRBJ2-2; D call uncertain. Germline V lookup: CDR1 SGHRS, CDR2 YFSETQ. CDR3 size: 15 residues. Between the trimmed V and J ends, which lost 0 bases and 4 bases, there was a span of 10 bases. CDR3 nucleotide sequence: TGCGCCAGCAGCTTGGGTGACCTCTCCACCGGGGAGCTGTTTTTT. Encoded protein: CASSLGDLSTGELFF. Full variable domain (remainder filled in from reference TRBV5-1 and TRBJ2-2): KAGVTQTPRYLIKTRGQQVTLSCSPISGHRSVSWYQQTPGQGLQFLFEYFSETQRNKGNFPGRFSGRQFSNSRSEMNVSTLELGDSALYLCASSLGDLSTGELFFGEGSRLTVL.

This clonotype was seen a handful of times. The V gene is TRBV3-1, the J gene TRBJ2-1; 7 bases map to TRBD2. V lost 4 bases and J lost 5; bases outside the gene matches: 2. Germline loops: CDR1 LGHDT, CDR2 YNNKEL (reference sequence). The CDR3 contains 13 residues. In DNA form, the CDR3 reads TGTGCCAGCAGCCCCCGGGGGGACAATGAGCAGTTCTTC. This sequence encodes CASSPRGDNEQFF.

In its sample, this clonotype was seen a few times. CDR3 loop: CASSYGGDSPLHF. The CDR3 DNA follows: TGTGCCAGCAGTTATGGGGGAGATTCACCCCTCCACTTT. The chain recombines TRBV6-5 with TRBJ1-6; D is perhaps TRBD1 (5 bases). Germline CDR1 MNHEY, CDR2 SVGAGI. CDR3 length equals 13 residues. Trimming left V 3 bases short and J 8 bases short, with 8 bases between.

This clonotype appeared a few times. The chain joins TRBV20-1 to TRBJ2-2, with 10 nucleotides matching TRBD2. V lost 3 bases, J lost 5 bases, and 3 bases stayed unmatched. CDR1 and CDR2 (germline): DFQATT, SNEGSKA (reference sequence). The CDR3 length is 14 residues. The CDR3 reads CSARIAGGTGELFF. The CDR3 DNA reads TGCAGTGCTAGGATAGCGGGGGGTACCGGGGAGCTGTTTTTT.

This clonotype was counted a few times. This chain connects TRBV20-1 to TRBJ1-5; D is undetermined. In germline, CDR1 is DFQATT, CDR2 SNEGSKA (reference sequence). This CDR3 is built from 15 residues. V was pared by 0 bases and J by 5 bases, with 14 bases between. The CDR3 is CSARDSQHRDQPQHF. Written as DNA, the CDR3 is TGCAGTGCTAGAGATAGCCAGCACCGCGATCAGCCCCAGCATTTT.

This clonotype was observed a handful of times. The chain employs TRBV2 and TRBJ2-3, with a tentative D call TRBD2 (6 bases). CDR3 length equals 13 residues. Germline CDR1 SNHLY, CDR2 FYNNEI. Trimming pared 3 bases from V and 4 bases from J, leaving 8 bases between. The CDR3 spells CASSEPSADTQYF. For the CDR3, the DNA is TGTGCCAGCAGTGAGCCTAGCGCAGATACGCAGTATTTT.

V usage is TRBV5-1 and J usage is TRBJ1-3, with D possibly matching TRBD1 (6 bases). The CDR3 loop spans 16 amino acids. Germline CDR1 is SGHRS and CDR2 is YFSETQ. With 4 bases removed from V and 2 bases from J, the gap between germline ends came to 16 bases. DNA of the CDR3: TGCGCCAGCAGCGGGATGACAGGAGACCCTGGAAACACCATATATTTT. This gives the protein CASSGMTGDPGNTIYF.

This clonotype was seen a few times. This sequence joins TRBV9 and TRBJ1-5; a possible D gene is TRBD1 (5 bases). Trimming left V 0 bases short and J 5 bases short, with 9 bases between. The CDR3 is 14 amino acids. CDR1 and CDR2 from the germline V gene are SGDLS and YYNGEE. The CDR3 region is CASSVGTLHQPQHF. The DNA of the CDR3 is TGTGCCAGCAGCGTAGGGACACTTCATCAGCCCCAGCATTTT.

This clonotype turned up a few times. The chain joins TRBV7-6 to TRBJ1-3; D is unclear. This CDR3 region has 15 residues. In germline, CDR1 is SGHVS, CDR2 FNYEAQ. With 1 base removed from V and 0 bases from J, the gap between germline ends came to 7 bases. The CDR3 loop is CASSLGESSGNTIYF. As DNA, the CDR3 is TGTGCCAGCAGCTTAGGTGAGAGCTCTGGAAACACCATATATTTT.

This clonotype showed up just a few times. The chain couples TRBV5-4 to TRBJ2-7; either TRBD1 or TRBD2 may supply D (5 bases each). This CDR3 region has 13 residues. V gave up 0 bases and J gave up 5 bases, with 9 bases separating them. The germline gives CDR1 SGHNT, CDR2 YYREEE (reference sequence). CDR3 loop: CASSLARENEQYF. In DNA, the CDR3 is TGTGCCAGCAGCTTGGCCAGGGAGAACGAGCAGTACTTC. Together with reference TRBV5-4 and TRBJ2-7, the CDR3 gives the full variable domain: ETGVTQSPTHLIKTRGQQVTLRCSSQSGHNTVSWYQQALGQGPQFIFQYYREEENGRGNFPPRFSGLQFPNYSSELNVNALELDDSALYLCASSLARENEQYFGPGTRLTVT.